This T cell receptor (beta chain) was sequenced in a study of EBV T-cell therapy then PD-1 blockade in nasopharyngeal carcinoma. Assay: immunoSEQ multiplex PCR; the TCRdb copy retains only in-frame clones and omits some. The sample includes around 19,000 clones, about 81% seen only once; the top ten take 30% to 35%. Noted time point: 266 days after commencement of treatment, after nivolumab therapy. Noted treatment: AdE1-LMPpoly-expanded autologous EBV-specific T-cell therapy followed by anti-PD-1 nivolumab. About this clone itself: The antigen is unknown.

Trimming took 1 base from V and 4 from J; bases not matched to a gene: 5. The germline CDR1 and CDR2 sequences are SGHVS and FQNEAQ. This CDR3 region has 16 residues. Sample: CD8+ T cells from blood, taken at day 266 from a patient whose treatment included autologous EBV-specific T cells and nivolumab. The V and J genes are TRBV7-8 and TRBJ2-5, with 11 nucleotides matching TRBD2. This TCR was sampled from a middle-aged man with nasopharyngeal carcinoma. In DNA, the CDR3 is TGTGCCAGCAGCTTAGTTAGCGGGGGGGGACGAGAGACCCAGTACTTC. This encodes CASSLVSGGGRETQYF.